The clone carrying this TCR beta chain was detected only a few times. The germline gives CDR1 ENHRY, CDR2 SYGVKD. Trimming cost V 11 bases and J 2 bases; bases outside gene matches: 6. CDR3 length: 13 residues. As processed by the authors: Scientists estimated how many nucleated cells there were by amplifying reference gene primers. Using immunoSEQ multiplex PCR, the repertoire was profiled, and TCRdb retains in-frame clones only, with some absent. V, J and clone size are taken as reported in that table, and D and trimming were inferred from the DNA itself. This sample yields 400,000 to 550,000 clones, of which 80% to 90% are seen a single time; more than 4% belongs to the top ten. This sample stems from a study of blood T cell repertoires in COVID-19. About the study: From the United States, Italy and Spain came samples of acute and convalescent COVID-19.

Source material: peripheral blood. This receptor was taken from a woman younger than 45 with acute or convalescent COVID-19. V gene TRBV10-3 combines with J gene TRBJ1-3; 7 bases map to TRBD1. CDR3 loop: CAVTGDPGNTIYF. CDR3 nucleotides: TGTGCCGTAACAGGGGATCCTGGAAACACCATATATTTT.